The 14 T cell receptor beta chains in this list originate from one sample, sequenced in a study of blood T cell repertoires in COVID-19. Here immunoSEQ multiplex PCR was the method, and the copy in TCRdb shows in-frame clones only, minus some. The profile covers tens of thousands of clones, with around 85% appearing a single time and 24% taken by the ten largest. The source material was peripheral blood. These receptors were taken from a human donor with acute or convalescent COVID-19. The donor label of this sample is uncertain.

V gene TRBV4-1 combines with J gene TRBJ1-4, with TRBD1 as a possible D gene (6 bases). Germline loops: CDR1 MGHRA, CDR2 YSYEKL. The CDR3 runs to 13 residues. The germline V and J ends were trimmed by 1 base and 12 bases, with 12 bases remaining between them. This CDR3 reads CASSQGPWTELFF. CDR3 coding DNA: TGCGCCAGCAGCCAAGGGCCCTGGACAGAACTGTTTTTT.

The V gene is TRBV5-4, the J gene TRBJ2-7; TRBD2 aligns across 7 bases. J lost 0 bases, V lost 4 bases, and 7 bases had no gene match. The CDR3 runs to 15 residues. Germline assignment: CDR1 SGHNT and CDR2 YYREEE (reference sequence). This CDR3 is CASSTGLPSSYEQYF. DNA of the CDR3: TGTGCCAGCAGCACGGGACTACCAAGCTCCTACGAGCAGTACTTC.

The chain has TRBV7-3 and TRBJ1-1, with D possibly matching TRBD1 (5 bases). Germline values: CDR1 SGHTA, CDR2 FQGTGA. The CDR3 covers 13 residues. V lost 3 bases to trimming and J lost 6 bases, with 11 bases between them. The chain's CDR3 is CASSLRQGAEAFF. CDR3 coding DNA: TGTGCCAGCAGCTTGAGGCAGGGCGCTGAAGCTTTCTTT.

The J gene is TRBJ1-2, the V gene TRBV5-8; 11 bases match TRBD1. J lost 4 bases, V lost 4 bases, and 6 bases had no gene match. The CDR3 length is 15 residues. Germline assignment: CDR1 SGHTS and CDR2 YDEGEE. The DNA for the CDR3 is TGTGCCAGCAGCCTATGGACAGGGGGCTTCTATGGCTACACCTTC. It translates to CASSLWTGGFYGYTF.

The chain is built from TRBV2 and TRBJ1-2, with 8 nucleotides matching TRBD1. The CDR3 runs to 13 residues. From germline, CDR1 is SNHLY and CDR2 FYNNEI. The trim removed 6 bases at V and 4 bases at J, leaving 4 bases unmatched. The chain's CDR3 is CASSGTGTYGYTF. The CDR3 DNA is TGTGCCAGCAGCGGGACAGGCACCTATGGCTACACCTTC.

The V gene is TRBV5-1, the J gene TRBJ2-7; 12 bases are shared with TRBD2. Germline values: CDR1 SGHRS, CDR2 YFSETQ. CDR3 length: 18 amino acids. Trimming at V came to 1 base and at J to 2 bases, leaving 10 bases not matched to a gene. The CDR3 DNA reads TGCGCCAGCAGCTTGAAACTAGCGGGGGGAATAGCAGCCTACGAGCAGTACTTC. As protein: CASSLKLAGGIAAYEQYF. Full variable domain (remainder filled in from reference TRBV5-1 and TRBJ2-7): KAGVTQTPRYLIKTRGQQVTLSCSPISGHRSVSWYQQTPGQGLQFLFEYFSETQRNKGNFPGRFSGRQFSNSRSEMNVSTLELGDSALYLCASSLKLAGGIAAYEQYFGPGTRLTVT.

This clone is a singleton in its sample. V usage is TRBV19 and J usage is TRBJ1-2; no reliable D call. V was trimmed by 1 base and J by 6 bases, leaving 9 bases between them. CDR1 and CDR2 (germline): LNHDA, SQIVND (reference sequence). The length of the CDR3 is 13 residues. In DNA form, the CDR3 reads TGTGCCAGTAGTATAGCGGGATTTCATGGCTACACCTTC. It specifies CASSIAGFHGYTF.

The chain carries TRBV4-3 and TRBJ2-7, with TRBD1 identical over 11 bases. This CDR3 region has 14 residues. With 6 bases clipped from V and 3 bases from J, the junction kept 4 bases outside the gene matches. Germline CDR1 and CDR2: LGHNA and YSLEER. The CDR3 bases are TGCGCCAGCAGTCCCGGGACAGGGGGCTACGAGCAGTACTTC. Protein product: CASSPGTGGYEQYF.

V is TRBV25-1 and J is TRBJ2-2; 13 nucleotides align to TRBD2. V lost 11 bases to trimming and J lost 6 bases; unmatched junction nucleotides: 15. Per the germline V gene, CDR1 is MGHDK and CDR2 is SYGVNS. CDR3 length: 17 residues. This chain's CDR3 is CALFRWTSGSWSGELFF. In nucleotides, the CDR3 is TGTGCCCTATTTAGATGGACTAGCGGGAGTTGGTCCGGGGAGCTGTTTTTT.

The V and J genes are TRBV10-3 and TRBJ2-1; TRBD1 aligns across 8 bases. With V trimmed by 4 bases and J by 6 bases, 11 bases remained unmatched. CDR1 is ENHRY and CDR2 is SYGVKD in the germline V gene. CDR3 length: 16 residues. The CDR3 is CAISGTGTGGGNEQFF. Written as DNA, the CDR3 is TGTGCCATCAGTGGGACCGGGACAGGAGGAGGCAATGAGCAGTTCTTC.

The V and J genes are TRBV10-1 and TRBJ2-7; the D gene is possibly TRBD2 (7 bases). V was cut by 3 bases and J by 2 bases, with 8 bases left in between. The CDR3 is 13 amino acids. Germline lookup yields CDR1 WNHNN and CDR2 SYGVQD (reference sequence). The CDR3: CASSDGGPYEQYF. DNA for the CDR3: TGCGCCAGCAGTGACGGGGGGCCCTACGAGCAGTACTTC.

J is TRBJ1-1 and V is TRBV9, with 7 nucleotides matching TRBD1. The CDR3 extends over 16 amino acids. Germline V gene lookup returns CDR1 SGDLS and CDR2 YYNGEE. V shed 4 bases and J 0 bases; nucleotides not matched to a gene: 9. This CDR3 is CASSPHGTEMNTEAFF. CDR3 in DNA: TGTGCCAGCAGCCCACACGGGACAGAGATGAACACTGAAGCTTTCTTT.

This clone was detected a few times. The CDR3 bases are TGTGCCAGCAGTTCCAGTCCTAGCTCTGGAAACACCATATATTTT. Its protein is CASSSSPSSGNTIYF. The chain employs TRBV28 and TRBJ1-3, with no clear D. Germline V CDR1 and CDR2: MDHEN, SYDVKM. The CDR3 is 15 amino acids. V lost 4 bases and J lost 0, with 10 bases in between.

The chain has TRBV2 and TRBJ2-2; D uncertain. Trimming took off 3 bases at V and 1 base at J, with 9 bases between the two ends. In germline, CDR1 is SNHLY, CDR2 FYNNEI. There are 15 residues in the CDR3. For the CDR3, the DNA is TGTGCCAGCAGTGAGCGGCTTCTGAACACCGGGGAGCTGTTTTTT. Translated, it gives CASSERLLNTGELFF.